A selection of T cell receptor beta chains follows, all from one sample in a study of blood T cell repertoires in COVID-19. TCRdb's table, derived via immunoSEQ multiplex PCR, lists solely in-frame clones and lacks some. This table holds over 200,000 clones, approximately 84% found once. Sequenced input: peripheral blood. All receptors come from a man aged 50 to 59 with active or convalescent COVID-19. Each CDR3 is given without its conserved first and last residue.

v_gene	len	j_gene	CDR3aa
TRBV7-9	9	TRBJ2-1	ASSRVREQF
TRBV27	11	TRBJ2-7	ASSLRGNYEQY
TRBV9	15	TRBJ1-1	ASSVGFQGGGRTEAF
TRBV10-1	12	TRBJ2-5	ASSVQAGGETQY
TRBV6-1	11	TRBJ2-3	ASSRSGPDTQY
TRBV30	10	TRBJ2-1	AWHNLAGAQF
TRBV2	13	TRBJ1-5	ASSEGAYSNQPQH
TRBV3-1/TRBV3-2	15	TRBJ2-1	ASSRQLAGGRYNEQF
TRBV10-3	13	TRBJ1-2	AISETDRGPHGYT
TRBV5-5	13	TRBJ1-2	ASSPVGGEDYGYT
TRBV15	11	TRBJ1-6	ATLRERHSPLH
TRBV28	16	TRBJ1-1	ASSPTGTGTVGNTEAF
TRBV3-1/TRBV3-2	9	TRBJ1-2	ASSQDHTLT
TRBV30	11	TRBJ1-5	AWSVVEGQPQH
TRBV20-1	9	TRBJ1-2	SVGGRKGYT
TRBV11-2	12	TRBJ1-6	ASSLDMRSSPLH
TRBV7-9	14	TRBJ2-2	ASSGRTGRIAGELF
TRBV7-2	15	TRBJ2-3	ASSYLGLAGPRDTQY
TRBV29-1	9	TRBJ1-2	SVGGSDGYT
TRBV3-1/TRBV3-2	14	TRBJ1-2	ASSQADRGHNYGYT
TRBV6-1	12	TRBJ1-1	ASSERRGNTEAF
TRBV29-1	11	TRBJ1-1	SVKGAAHTEAF
TRBV11-2	13	TRBJ2-2	ASSSNTGETGELF
TRBV7-2	14	TRBJ2-3	ASSLSSGGGTDTQY
TRBV18	14	TRBJ2-2	ASSPARQGVFGELF
TRBV10-3	13	TRBJ2-2	AISATSSEVGELF
TRBV9	14	TRBJ1-3	ASSVTGTVSGNTIY
TRBV5-6	13	TRBJ1-1	ASSVTVLVGTEAF
TRBV30	10	TRBJ1-2	AWSVGVRGYT
TRBV19	15	TRBJ1-4	ASSPGTYRDIDEKLF
TRBV5-1	11	TRBJ2-2	ASSFINTGELF
TRBV19	16	TRBJ1-4	ASSIPGQGILTNEKLF
TRBV18	12	TRBJ2-7	ASSRAGGYYEQY
TRBV5-1	10	TRBJ2-5	ASSVEQETQY
TRBV24-1	13	TRBJ2-2	ATSASTGLPGELF
TRBV9	12	TRBJ2-1	ASSVETFTGEQF
TRBV13	16	TRBJ2-1	ASSSDQPGTGSYNEQF
TRBV5-1	12	TRBJ2-7	ASSFSGGAKEQY
TRBV19	14	TRBJ2-6	ASSIKGVSGANVLT
TRBV6-5	12	TRBJ2-2	ASSPEVGAGELF
TRBV19	10	TRBJ2-1	ASQGSGNEQF
TRBV11-3	11	TRBJ2-1	ASSTDRGHEQF
TRBV7-2	14	TRBJ1-2	ASSLATALMANGYT
TRBV7-3	11	TRBJ1-6	ASRGGRNSPLH
TRBV6-4	13	TRBJ1-4	ASSPGTGVGEKLF
TRBV4-2	15	TRBJ2-7	ASSQGSPGTGIYEQY
TRBV29-1	12	TRBJ1-5	SAGTGDSNQPQH
TRBV30	13	TRBJ2-1	AWSPIAGGYNEQF
TRBV15	13	TRBJ2-5	ATSGRQGGSETQY
TRBV19	14	TRBJ2-1	ASSMWGTGAYNEQF
TRBV25-1	11	TRBJ2-2	ASSESGVPELF
TRBV19	13	TRBJ1-1	ASSPPGQGARWAF
TRBV4-2	15	TRBJ2-1	ASSPTTSGGSYNEQF
TRBV5-1	14	TRBJ2-3	ASSLPRQPGTDTQY
TRBV18	13	TRBJ1-2	ASSPSGGRGNGYT